The TCR beta chain under discussion was sequenced for a study of blood T cell repertoires in COVID-19. The overall study: The United States, Italy and Spain supplied acute and convalescent COVID-19 samples. T cells, B-cell-depleted T cells, or PBMCs supplied cDNA or gDNA.

Trimming removed 5 bases at V and 2 bases at J, with 15 bases between. The germline CDR1 and CDR2 sequences are SEHNR and FQNEAQ (reference sequence). The length of the CDR3 is 15 residues. Original processing methods: Amplification of reference gene primers provided the estimated nucleated cell counts. Some clones are missing from TCRdb's copy, which holds only in-frame ones; the method was immunoSEQ multiplex PCR. That table is the source of V, J and clone size, and D and trimming were worked out from the DNA. The sample gives 130,000 to 150,000 clones, approximately 86% of which show up once; approximately 2% is in the top ten.

This sequence joins TRBV7-9 and TRBJ1-2, with a weak D call TRBD1 (5 bases). The sample taken for sequencing was peripheral blood. This clonotype was sampled from a man in his sixties or seventies with acute or convalescent COVID-19. The CDR3: CASSKGDEGNYGYTF. In nucleotides, the CDR3 is TGTGCCAGCAGCAAAGGGGATGAGGGAAACTATGGCTACACCTTC.